A selection of T cell receptor beta chains follows, all from one sample in a study of cytotoxic CD8 clonotypes in ibrutinib-treated CLL. Sequencing was performed with immunoSEQ multiplex PCR; in TCRdb, only in-frame clones are kept and a portion is missing. The repertoire has around 150,000 clones, approximately 77% of them found once; the top ten carry roughly 2%. Sequenced here: PBMCs, sampled after 12 months of ibrutinib treatment. These receptors were obtained from a human donor with chronic lymphocytic leukemia. Both conserved end residues are part of each CDR3. A D gene is named only where the DNA matches it firmly. Clone size is stated in some rows and not others, as once, few, many or a class when expanded.

TRBD1 | NA | TRBV27 | CASSFSTGVGETQYF
NA | NA | TRBV28 | CASSNPQGSSGNTIYF
TRBD2 | NA | TRBV28 | CASSFLQMAGGSFF
NA | NA | TRBV7-9 | CASSLEAVGSSYEQYF
NA | NA | TRBV19 | CASSIFFGQKNNEQFF
TRBD1 | NA | TRBV7-9 | CASSYRDRDNNEQFF
NA | NA | TRBV19 | CASEREGKVTEAFF
NA | NA | TRBV6-4 | CASSHGRNTGELFF
NA | NA | TRBV30 | CAWSPDQRAGETQYF
TRBD1 | once | TRBV28 | CASSPYRGHNYGYTF
TRBD1 | NA | TRBV18 | CASSPTGQTINTGELFF
NA | NA | TRBV7-2 | CASSPRGFSNQPQHF
NA | NA | TRBV7-2 | CASSPWTASYEQYF
TRBD1 | NA | TRBV4-3 | CASSQGRGGGLNTEAFF
NA | NA | TRBV4-2 | CASSFQDNEKLFF
NA | NA | TRBV4-2 | CASSQEPRGSGGTGELFF
NA | NA | TRBV5-4 | CASSNTGLTGNTIYF
NA | NA | TRBV27 | CASSPRFSLISGNTIYF
NA | NA | TRBV7-3 | CASSQGPQETQYF
TRBD2 | NA | TRBV19 | CASMKRGVGETQYF
TRBD1 | few | TRBV10-3 | CAIRGQGESSPLHF
TRBD1 | NA | TRBV5-1 | CASSLQLTGYYGYTF
NA | NA | TRBV7-2 | CASSPPPLAYEQYF
NA | once | TRBV6-4 | CASSDRGRGYTF
NA | NA | TRBV13 | CASSLARETYEQYF
NA | few | TRBV7-2 | CASSLVVALYGYTF
TRBD2 | NA | TRBV27 | CASSLSWLRTVVAGGNYEQYF
TRBD1 | NA | TRBV10-3 | CAITRDRNTEAFF
NA | NA | TRBV5-4 | CASSAWTIYGYTF
NA | NA | TRBV28 | CATTGGPNYGYTF
TRBD1 | NA | TRBV2 | CASRMTGVSTEAFF
NA | NA | TRBV19 | CASQSTRTISGELFF
TRBD1 | NA | TRBV9 | CASSPPRTGGNSGANVLTF
NA | NA | TRBV18 | CASSRSVQETQYF
TRBD1 | NA | TRBV19 | CASNPLRGTGGNGYTF
NA | NA | TRBV6-5 | CASSYGGIVSGEQYF
TRBD1 | few | TRBV5-1 | CASSLGTGRDYGYTF
TRBD1 | NA | TRBV7-9 | CASSLNPYRGETEAFF
NA | NA | TRBV29-1 | CSVGEGSSSSGANVLTF
NA | NA | TRBV21-1 | CASSNGAYPYGYTF